This TCR beta chain was captured in a study of T cell changes during pregnancy in multiple sclerosis. Trimming cost V 2 bases and J 3 bases, with 10 bases left between them. The CDR3 totals 15 residues. The germline V gene has CDR1 MNHEY and CDR2 SMNVEV (reference sequence). The table came from immunoSEQ multiplex PCR; TCRdb's copy has only in-frame clones and leaves some out. The repertoire holds about 64,000 clones, with over 95% as singletons. The V gene is TRBV27, the J gene TRBJ2-2; D call uncertain. The specimen comprised CD8+ T cells from peripheral blood mononuclear cells, sampled after pregnancy. The origin of this receptor is a female donor with multiple sclerosis, enrolled in a pregnancy study. In nucleotides, the CDR3 is TGTGCCAGCAGTTTAGATATTACTTACACCGGGGAGCTGTTTTTT. Its translation: CASSLDITYTGELFF.